Following are 4 T cell receptor beta chains from one sample sequenced in a study of human T cells and chemical hapten exposure (dated by TCRdb to the early 2020s). Libraries were prepared through 5' RACE. The sequencer listed for this sample is Illumina MiSeq. TCRdb handled the public reads itself, with Q25 trimming in fastp and clone calling in MiXCR, and kept productive beta chains. All rows with the same CDR3 protein become a single entry with the most common DNA and genes. This sample has 110,000 or so distinct CDR3 sequences in its table, and roughly 19% of those were observed once. 2.5% to 3.5% of the sample lies in the top ten. Total RNA was extracted from unfractionated whole blood collected in Tempus Blood RNA tubes. The receptors come from a human donor in good health.

The chain carries TRBV5-1 and TRBJ2-5; TRBD1 or TRBD2 may be the D gene (5 bases each). CDR3 length equals 16 residues. Trimming pared 0 bases from V and 3 bases from J, leaving 15 bases between. Germline assignment: CDR1 SGHRS and CDR2 YFSETQ. In nucleotides, the CDR3 is TGCGCCAGCAGCTTGGGAGGGGTACGGGGAGAAGAGACCCAGTACTTC. Amino acids: CASSLGGVRGEETQYF.

In this sample, this clonotype turned up a few times. The genes are TRBV13 and TRBJ1-1, with TRBD1 identical over 9 bases. The J segment lost 7 bases and the V segment lost 5 bases, leaving 11 bases of the junction unmatched. Per the germline V gene, CDR1 is PRHDT and CDR2 is FYEKMQ (reference sequence). This CDR3 has 15 amino acids. As DNA, the CDR3 is TGTGCCAGCAGCCCCGCCGGGACAGGGTACGTTGAAGCTTTCTTT. Amino acids: CASSPAGTGYVEAFF.

V and J are TRBV28 and TRBJ2-3; D call uncertain. The CDR3 has 15 amino acids. Trimming removed 5 bases from V and 5 bases from J, with 17 bases in between. Germline CDR1 is MDHEN and CDR2 is SYDVKM. CDR3 residues: CASSPRRGYEDTQYF. Written as DNA, the CDR3 is TGTGCCAGCAGTCCACGGCGTGGCTATGAAGATACGCAGTATTTT. Using reference TRBV28 and TRBJ2-3 for the parts outside the CDR3, the full variable domain is DVKVTQSSRYLVKRTGEKVFLECVQDMDHENMFWYRQDPGLGLRLIYFSYDVKMKEKGDIPEGYSVSREKKERFSLILESASTNQTSMYLCASSPRRGYEDTQYFGPGTRLTVL.

This clonotype was counted between two and nine times. The rearrangement links TRBV12-3 or TRBV12-4 to TRBJ2-2; no reliable D call. Deletions cut 6 bases from V and 7 bases from J, with 6 bases between. The CDR3 spans 11 residues. As DNA, the CDR3 is TGTGCCAGCAGCCCCCTCGGGGAGCTGTTTTTT. Translation: CASSPLGELFF.